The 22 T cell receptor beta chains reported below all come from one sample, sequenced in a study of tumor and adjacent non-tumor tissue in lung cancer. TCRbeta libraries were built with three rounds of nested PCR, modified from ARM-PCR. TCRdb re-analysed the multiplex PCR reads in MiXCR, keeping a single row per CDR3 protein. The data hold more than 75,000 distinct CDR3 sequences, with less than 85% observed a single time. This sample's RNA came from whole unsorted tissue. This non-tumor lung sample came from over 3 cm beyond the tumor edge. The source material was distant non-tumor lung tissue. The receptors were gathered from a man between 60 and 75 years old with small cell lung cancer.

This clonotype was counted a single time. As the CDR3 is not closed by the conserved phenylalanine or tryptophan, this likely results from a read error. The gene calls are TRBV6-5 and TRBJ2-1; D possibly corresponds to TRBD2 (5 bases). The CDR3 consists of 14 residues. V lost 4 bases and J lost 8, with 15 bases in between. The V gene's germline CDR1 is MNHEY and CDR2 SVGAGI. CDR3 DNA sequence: TGTGCCAGCAGTTCGGACTCCCCCCCCTATGAGCAGTTCCTC. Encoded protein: CASSSDSPPYEQFL.

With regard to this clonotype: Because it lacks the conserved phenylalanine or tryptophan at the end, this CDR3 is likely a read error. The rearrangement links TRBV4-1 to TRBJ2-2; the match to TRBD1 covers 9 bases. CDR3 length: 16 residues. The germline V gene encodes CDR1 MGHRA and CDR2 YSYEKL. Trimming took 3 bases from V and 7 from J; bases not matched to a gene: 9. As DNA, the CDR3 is TGCGCCAGCAGCCATTTACGTTACAGGGGGCACGGGGAGCTGTTTTCT. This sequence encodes CASSHLRYRGHGELFS.

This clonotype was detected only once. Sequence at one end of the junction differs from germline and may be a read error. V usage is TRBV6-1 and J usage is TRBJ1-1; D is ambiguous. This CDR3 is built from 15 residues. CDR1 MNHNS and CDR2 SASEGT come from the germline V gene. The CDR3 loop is CASSALEQRNTEAFF. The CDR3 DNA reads TGTGCCAGCAGTGCCTTGGAACAGAGGAACACTGAAGCCTTCTTT.

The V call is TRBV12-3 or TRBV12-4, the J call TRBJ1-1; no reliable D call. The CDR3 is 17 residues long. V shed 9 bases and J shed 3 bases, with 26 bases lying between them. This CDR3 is CASSKKFAGVAYTEAFF. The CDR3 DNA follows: TGTGCCAGTAGTAAGAAGTTTGCCGGGGTTGCGTACACTGAAGCTTTCTTT.

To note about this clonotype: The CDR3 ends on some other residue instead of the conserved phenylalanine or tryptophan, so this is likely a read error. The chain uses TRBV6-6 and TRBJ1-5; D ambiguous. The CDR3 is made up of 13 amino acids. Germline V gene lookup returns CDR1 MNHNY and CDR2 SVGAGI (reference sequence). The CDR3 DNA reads TGTGTCATCGGACTATATAGCAATCAGCCCCAGCATTAT. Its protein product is CVIGLYSNQPQHY.

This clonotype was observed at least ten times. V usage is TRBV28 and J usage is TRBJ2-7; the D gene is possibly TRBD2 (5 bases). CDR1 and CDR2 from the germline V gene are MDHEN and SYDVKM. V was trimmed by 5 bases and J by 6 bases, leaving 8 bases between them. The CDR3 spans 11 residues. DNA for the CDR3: TGTGCCAGCAGTCGGGAACGCGAGCAGTACTTC. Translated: CASSREREQYF.

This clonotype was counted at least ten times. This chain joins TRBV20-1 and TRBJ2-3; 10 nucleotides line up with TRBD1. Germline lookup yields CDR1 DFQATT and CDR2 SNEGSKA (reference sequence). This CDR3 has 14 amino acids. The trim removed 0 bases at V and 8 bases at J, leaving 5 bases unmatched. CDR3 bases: TGCAGTGCTAGAGAGGGGACAGGGGTTGTTACGCAGTATTTT. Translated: CSAREGTGVVTQYF.

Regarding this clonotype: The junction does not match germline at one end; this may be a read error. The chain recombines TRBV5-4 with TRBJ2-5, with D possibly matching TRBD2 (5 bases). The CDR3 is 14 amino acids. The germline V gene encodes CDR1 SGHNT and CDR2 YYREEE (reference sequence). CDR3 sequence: CAISLVEGYETQYF. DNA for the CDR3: TGTGCCATCAGCTTGGTTGAGGGATATGAGACCCAGTACTTC.

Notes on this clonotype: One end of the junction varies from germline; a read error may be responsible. The CDR3 bases are TGTGCCAGCAACCAAGATGTGAGGGCCAGCATCGGGGAGCTGTTTTTT. Protein: CASNQDVRASIGELFF. The chain has TRBV4-2 and TRBJ2-2; maybe TRBD2 (5 bases). Germline V gene lookup returns CDR1 LGHNA and CDR2 YNFKEQ. CDR3 length equals 16 residues.

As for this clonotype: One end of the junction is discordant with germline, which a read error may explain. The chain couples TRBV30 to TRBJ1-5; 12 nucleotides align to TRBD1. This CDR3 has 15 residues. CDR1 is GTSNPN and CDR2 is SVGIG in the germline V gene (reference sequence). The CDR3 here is CAWRSGTGGNRPQHF. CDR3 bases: TGTGCCTGGAGAAGTGGGACAGGGGGCAATCGGCCCCAGCATTTT.

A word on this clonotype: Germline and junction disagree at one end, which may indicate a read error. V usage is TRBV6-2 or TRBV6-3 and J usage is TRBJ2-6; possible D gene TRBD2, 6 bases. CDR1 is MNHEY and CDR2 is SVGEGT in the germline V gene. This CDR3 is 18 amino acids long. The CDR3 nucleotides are TGTGCCAGCAGTTTTACTAACGGGAGAATTGCTGGGGCCAACATCCTGACTTTC. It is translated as CASSFTNGRIAGANILTF.

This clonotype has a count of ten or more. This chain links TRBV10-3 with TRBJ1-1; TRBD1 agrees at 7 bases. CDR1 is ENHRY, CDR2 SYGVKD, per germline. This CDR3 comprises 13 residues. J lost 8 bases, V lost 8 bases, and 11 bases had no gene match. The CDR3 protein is CAIRGRDSDEAFF. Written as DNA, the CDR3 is TGTGCCATCCGGGGGAGGGACAGCGACGAAGCTTTCTTT.

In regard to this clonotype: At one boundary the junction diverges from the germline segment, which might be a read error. The CDR3 here is CSVGEARDTHYF. DNA of the CDR3: TGCAGCGTTGGGGAGGCGCGAGATACGCACTATTTT. The chain links TRBV29-1 to TRBJ2-3; a weak D match, TRBD2 (6 bases). Looked up from germline, CDR1 is SQVTM and CDR2 is ANQGSEA. This CDR3 comprises 12 residues.

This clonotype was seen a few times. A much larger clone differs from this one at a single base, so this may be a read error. The CDR3, as DNA: TGTGCCAGCACCCAGAGTAGCGGGTACACCGGGGAGCTGTTTTTT. It is translated as CASTQSSGYTGELFF. The genes are TRBV5-4 and TRBJ2-2; 7 bases fit TRBD2. Germline trimming cut 6 bases from V and 3 bases from J; bases unmatched to any gene: 8. CDR3 length equals 15 residues. Germline CDR1 SGHNT, CDR2 YYREEE (reference sequence).

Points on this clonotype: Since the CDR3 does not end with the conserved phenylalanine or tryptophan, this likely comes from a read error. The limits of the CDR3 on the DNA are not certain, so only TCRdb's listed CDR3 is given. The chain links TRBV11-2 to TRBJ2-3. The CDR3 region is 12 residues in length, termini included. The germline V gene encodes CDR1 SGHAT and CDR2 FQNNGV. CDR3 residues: CASSTNTDTLYL.

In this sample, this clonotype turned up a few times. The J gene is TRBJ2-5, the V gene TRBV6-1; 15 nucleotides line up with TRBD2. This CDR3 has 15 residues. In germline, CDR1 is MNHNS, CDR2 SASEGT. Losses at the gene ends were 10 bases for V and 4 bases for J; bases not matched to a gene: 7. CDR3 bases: TGTGCCAACAACTGGACTAGCGGGAGGGTAGAGACCCAGTACTTC. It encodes CANNWTSGRVETQYF.

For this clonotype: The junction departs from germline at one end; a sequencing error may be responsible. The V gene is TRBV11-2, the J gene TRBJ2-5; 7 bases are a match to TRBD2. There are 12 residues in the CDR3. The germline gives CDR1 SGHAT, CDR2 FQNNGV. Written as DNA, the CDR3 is TGTGCCAGCAGTCAGGGAGGGAAGACCCGGTACTTC. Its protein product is CASSQGGKTRYF.

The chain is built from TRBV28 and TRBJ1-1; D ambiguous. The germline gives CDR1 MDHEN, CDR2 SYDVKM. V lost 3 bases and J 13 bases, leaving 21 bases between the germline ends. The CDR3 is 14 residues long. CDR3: CASSFIGSGSLDFF. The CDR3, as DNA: TGTGCCAGCAGTTTTATAGGGAGCGGGTCCCTAGATTTCTTT. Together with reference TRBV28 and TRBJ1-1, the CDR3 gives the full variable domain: DVKVTQSSRYLVKRTGEKVFLECVQDMDHENMFWYRQDPGLGLRLIYFSYDVKMKEKGDIPEGYSVSREKKERFSLILESASTNQTSMYLCASSFIGSGSLDFFGQGTRLTVV.

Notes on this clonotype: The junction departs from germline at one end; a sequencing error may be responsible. The CDR3 coding sequence is TGCAGTGCGACAGGCGGGAACTGCAATGAGCAATTCTTC. Its protein is CSATGGNCNEQFF. V usage is TRBV20-1 and J usage is TRBJ2-1; D tentatively fits TRBD1 or TRBD2 (6 bases each). Germline CDR1 reads DFQATT; CDR2 reads SNEGSKA (reference sequence). The length of the CDR3 is 13 residues.

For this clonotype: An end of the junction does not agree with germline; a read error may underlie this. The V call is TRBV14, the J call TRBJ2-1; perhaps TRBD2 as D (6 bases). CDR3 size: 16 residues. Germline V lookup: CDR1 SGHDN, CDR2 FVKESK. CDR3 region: CASSQGRRVLLDKHFF. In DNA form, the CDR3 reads TGTGCCAGCAGCCAAGGGCGGAGGGTCCTACTGGATAAGCATTTCTTC.

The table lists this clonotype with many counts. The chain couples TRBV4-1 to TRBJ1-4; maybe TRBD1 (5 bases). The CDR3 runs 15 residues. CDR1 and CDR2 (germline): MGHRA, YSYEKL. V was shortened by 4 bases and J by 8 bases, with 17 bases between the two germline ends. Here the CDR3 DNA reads TGCGCCAGCAGCCTTTACAGGAGCCCGAACGAAAAACTGTTTTTT. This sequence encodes CASSLYRSPNEKLFF.

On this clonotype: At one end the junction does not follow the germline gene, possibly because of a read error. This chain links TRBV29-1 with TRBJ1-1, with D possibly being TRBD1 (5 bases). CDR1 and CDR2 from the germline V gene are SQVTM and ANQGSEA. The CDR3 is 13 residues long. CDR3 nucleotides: TGTAGCGCAAGGGGTATCGTTGACACTGAAGCTTTCTTT. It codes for CSARGIVDTEAFF.